The T cell receptor (beta chain) under discussion was sequenced for a study of HIV-infected patients and healthy controls (dated by TCRdb to about 2014). A note on the overall study: The question the study tested was whether immune perturbation and reconstitution could be captured by deep TCR repertoire sequencing of small blood samples from HIV patients. What the authors observed across the whole study: Size-matched repertoire data did not replicate the apparent post-therapy recovery of the Gini index in HIV-infected patients. Compared with untreated HIV+ repertoires, healthy control repertoires had roughly threefold more distinct CDR3s and higher Shannon diversity. Only sixteen HIV-infected individuals were processed, which the authors considered a major limit on how widely the findings apply. During therapy, HIV-associated CDR3s significantly decreased in frequency, while CMV-associated CDR3s did not change significantly, though most became more frequent. Unequal numbers of distinct sequences between patients and controls complicated comparisons, and size-matching overweighted rare events from HIV-infected data. Compared with controls, HIV-infected patients showed significantly different mean usage of eight alpha and eight beta V genes. The observed differences in diversity could not be explained by the slight differences in age and sex profiles between the study cohorts. HLA typing of donors was not performed in the study. The use of whole blood limited sequencing depth and precluded separation of the dynamics of distinct T-cell subpopulations. More CDR3s were shared between individuals among healthy controls than among HIV+ patients, as measured by Jaccard index and by the count of highly shared sequences. HIV-infected repertoires showed significantly elevated mean Gini indices relative to controls, which possibly reflects oligoclonality. Alpha-chain CDR3s from MAIT cells appeared at high frequency in healthy controls but were severely depleted in HIV+ repertoires. In the samples, alpha-beta chain pairing was left undetermined.

The germline V gene (reference sequence) provides CDR1 DFQATT and CDR2 SNEGSKA. The CDR3 has 17 amino acids, counting the end cysteine and phenylalanine. Only CDR3 DNA remains: 51 bases, in frame from the first base. The V and J ends are trimmed by 1 base and 0 bases, leaving 13 bases between them. Since whole blood was used without any cell fractionation, the repertoire reflected all peripheral T cells in unsorted form. As controls, around eleven uninfected healthy donors were sampled, and several of those donors gave samples twice, about 3 months apart. For RNA extraction, an approximately 2.5 ml sample of peripheral blood was drawn into Tempus tubes. The TURBO-DNase kit was used to remove leftover genomic DNA, and GLOBINclear was used to deplete globin mRNA. Compared with the rest of its sample, this clonotype is medium-sized (0.01 to 0.1%). No cognate antigen has been identified for it. Qualities for individual bases were not recorded, and no much larger clone is one base off.

Approximately 0.5 ug RNA was reverse transcribed with SuperScript III using primers against the alpha and beta constant regions. Separate alpha and beta chain libraries were made by chain-specific third strand synthesis with multiplexing indices. The protocol used a single primer pair to amplify all rearrangements within a chain, which avoided primer bias, and attached molecular barcodes to each cDNA molecule. Purified cDNA was joined by T4 RNA Ligase 1 to a 5' RACE adapter carrying a random hexamer and the SP2 sequencing primer site. The authors primed second strand synthesis from the SP2 site with Phusion polymerase and used slow temperature ramps to favor optimal annealing. Each molecule's 12-nucleotide barcode consisted of two random hexamer sequences, both added before amplification and joined together. A short first PCR added P5 and P7 adapter elements plus a second index, followed by a roughly 25-cycle amplification PCR with P5s and P7 primers. The libraries went through roughly 28 PCR cycles in total, were quantified on a Qubit, were sized on a Bioanalyzer, and were diluted to around 4.1 nM. Normalized libraries were sequenced on an Illumina MiSeq with 2 x 250 paired-end kits. MinElute columns were the means by which the reverse transcription reactions were cleaned up, and the reactions were eluted into approximately 10 ul Tris-Cl. Adapter ligations were incubated for less than 30 hours at 16 degrees C and subsequently purified with AMPure XP beads at a 1:1 ratio. Turning to the authors' computational methods: Demultiplexed FASTQ files were processed with a modified Decombinator that output V, J, insert and barcode information. Sequences sharing a barcode but differing from the dominant sequence were discarded as errors, and barcodes clustered at Levenshtein distance 3 were counted to estimate original cDNA molecules. For downstream analyses, the R packages ineq, vegan, igraph and RCytoscape were used, along with IMGT nomenclature and CDR3 definitions. V gene usage was computed over distinct sequences, each TCR counted once to avoid skew from clonal expansion. Similarity networks connected unique CDR3 amino acid sequences within a donor whenever two sequences differed by a single Levenshtein edit. Published HIV-specific CDR3s (roughly 92 alpha, 700 or so beta) and CMV-specific CDR3s (under 14 alpha, under 300 beta) were assembled and queried against the repertoires. Lower sequence numbers were not the cause of the decreased diversity in patients, as random subsampling to size-matched repertoires showed. Through fastp at Q25 and MiXCR, TCRdb rebuilt clones from the public reads, retaining in-frame beta chains. Each record represents a unique CDR3 protein, reported with the most common genes and DNA among its rows. TCRdb, not the original authors, processed these V and J calls. The sample table shows fewer than 25,000 distinct CDR3 sequences, and 7.5% to 9% are seen once. The ten largest account for over 2.5% of the sample.

The receptor comes from an adult in good health. This sequence uses TRBV20-1 and TRBJ2-6; TRBD2 might be the D gene, on 6 matching bases. Sequenced material: blood. The CDR3 loop reads CSARAGRMSSGANVLTF. The DNA is as follows: TGCAGTGCTAGAGCCGGGAGAATGAGCTCTGGGGCCAACGTCCTGACTTTC.